The subject of this entry is one TCR beta chain. Which antigen it targets is not known. Base qualities are not at hand, and no much larger clone is one base apart. Libraries came from the immunoSEQ multiplex PCR assay. In the original analysis: To diagnose cytomegalovirus status from the catalog of TCR beta chain sequences, a statistical classification framework was built. Drawn from immuneACCESS, this table holds only the in-frame rearrangements with V and J called that TCRdb kept. Clones are partly lost; checked studies trace under half to an unresolved V gene and leave the rest unexplained. That table gives V, J and clone size, and the DNA gave D and trimming. This sample holds more than 130,000 clones; 85% to 90% were observed only once. Clones ranked in the top ten supply approximately 8% of the sample. This sample stems from a study of cytomegalovirus exposure and HLA in healthy donors (dated by TCRdb to 2016 to 2017). Context from the whole study: According to a later analysis, the approximately 120 validation repertoires were produced on the same platform as the 666 repertoires of the first cohort. To predict cytomegalovirus infection status, the study brought together high-throughput TCR immunosequencing, statistical association of individual TCRs with disease status, and machine learning. The study aimed to test whether cataloging public T cell receptors could reveal signatures of past pathogen exposure. Besides the first cohort of approximately 670 subjects, a separate validation cohort made up of 120 different subjects was used.

The donors were included in the validation cohort of some 110 subjects, a group kept apart from the approximately 690-subject first cohort. What the work shows at the level of the full study, not this receptor alone: A later analysis had no HLA typing for the validation cohort, so co-occurrence there was scored across all 110 or so repertoires. In the study, 164 TCR beta chains were listed as associated with cytomegalovirus. A later analysis found that TCRs clustered in the first cohort also tended to co-occur in the 120 validation repertoires, with more than 90% of cluster scores above 0. In vitro tests confirmed that a few of the cytomegalovirus-associated TCR beta chains recognize cytomegalovirus antigens. Across donors, most TCR sequences were observed very rarely, whereas some public TCRs were present in many individuals. The authors suggested that the approach could potentially be generalized to other disease states and immunological phenotypes. Cytomegalovirus status was reported to be diagnosed by the classifier with high specificity and sensitivity in both the original and validation cohorts.

The germline V gene (reference sequence) supplies CDR1 SGHKS and CDR2 YYEKEE. Inclusive of the bounding cysteine and phenylalanine, the CDR3 is 15 residues long. This entry keeps only the CDR3 DNA: 45 bases, framed from base 1. Between the V and J ends, shortened by 2 bases and 3 bases respectively, the junction contains 12 bases. The sequence came from a woman younger than 30 in good health and CMV-seropositive. The source material was PBMCs. This chain joins TRBV5-5 to TRBJ1-5; the D region possibly corresponds to TRBD1 (5 bases align). The sequenced DNA: TGTGCCAGCAGCTTTACGAGACAGATCAATCAGCCCCAGCATTTT. It translates as CASSFTRQINQPQHF.